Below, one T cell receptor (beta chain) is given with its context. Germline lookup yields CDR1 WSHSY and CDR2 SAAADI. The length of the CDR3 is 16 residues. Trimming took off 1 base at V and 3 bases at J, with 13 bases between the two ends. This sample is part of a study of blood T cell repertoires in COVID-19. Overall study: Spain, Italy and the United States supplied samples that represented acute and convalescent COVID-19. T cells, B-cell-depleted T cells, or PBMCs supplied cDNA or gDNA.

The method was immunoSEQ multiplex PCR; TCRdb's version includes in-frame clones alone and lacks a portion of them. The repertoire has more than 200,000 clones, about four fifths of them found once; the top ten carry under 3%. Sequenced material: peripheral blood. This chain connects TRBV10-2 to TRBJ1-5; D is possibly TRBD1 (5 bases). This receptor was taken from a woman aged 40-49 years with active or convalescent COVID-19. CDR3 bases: TGCGCCAGCAGTGAGTTATTGACAGATCTCAATCAGCCCCAGCATTTT. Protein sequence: CASSELLTDLNQPQHF.